Presented here are 14 T cell receptor beta chains from one specimen sequenced in a study of molecular identifiers for immune sequencing clone quantification. MiXCR, applied by TCRdb to the PCR reads, yields one record per CDR3 protein. The sample carries tens of thousands of distinct CDR3 sequences, around a fifth recorded once. The sequencing input was naive CD8+ T cells from blood, with Jurkat cell RNA spiked in. Subset: FACS-sorted CD8+CD4-CCR7+CD45RA+ naive T cells. These receptors were taken from a human donor in good health. Some libraries in this study had Jurkat cell RNA spiked in.

This clonotype was observed many times. J is TRBJ2-7 and V is TRBV28; D call uncertain. The CDR3 extends over 16 amino acids. The germline V gene encodes CDR1 MDHEN and CDR2 SYDVKM. The V end lost 4 bases, the J end lost 2 bases, and 18 bases lay between the germline ends. This chain's CDR3 is CASSSLVFNPTYEQYF. The CDR3 DNA reads as TGTGCCAGCAGTTCGCTGGTGTTTAATCCGACCTACGAGCAGTACTTC.

This clonotype was observed many times. This sequence joins TRBV2 and TRBJ1-2; D is unclear. There are 13 residues in the CDR3. Germline CDR1 and CDR2: SNHLY and FYNNEI. V was pared by 7 bases and J by 2 bases, with 11 bases between. CDR3 in DNA: TGTGCCAGCAAGGGTGCCATAAACTATGGCTACACCTTC. Its translation is CASKGAINYGYTF. Using reference TRBV2 and TRBJ1-2 for the parts outside the CDR3, the full variable domain is EPEVTQTPSHQVTQMGQEVILRCVPISNHLYFYWYRQILGQKVEFLVSFYNNEISEKSEIFDDQFSVERPDGSNFTLKIRSTKLEDSAMYFCASKGAINYGYTFGSGTRLTVV.

This clonotype has ten or more counts. The V call is TRBV30, the J call TRBJ1-4; D unresolved. Per germline, CDR1 GTSNPN and CDR2 SVGIG (reference sequence). CDR3 length: 14 amino acids. Between the trimmed V and J ends, which lost 0 bases and 8 bases, there was a span of 13 bases. The CDR3 loop reads CAWSVEAGPEKLFF. The CDR3 DNA is TGTGCCTGGAGTGTAGAGGCCGGTCCGGAAAAACTGTTTTTT.

This clonotype has a count of ten or more. The J gene is TRBJ2-4, the V gene TRBV24-1; 7 bases fit TRBD1. This CDR3 is 17 amino acids long. Germline V gives CDR1 KGHDR, CDR2 SFDVKD. V was pared by 7 bases and J by 0 bases, with 11 bases of the junction left unmatched. The CDR3 reads CATSSGTELLAKNIQYF. The CDR3 nucleotides read TGTGCCACCAGCTCCGGGACAGAGCTACTAGCCAAAAACATTCAGTACTTC.

Ten or more counts support this clonotype. The chain is built from TRBV7-3 and TRBJ2-5; D is undetermined. V dropped 5 bases and J dropped 1 base, with 14 bases sitting between them. This CDR3 spans 15 amino acids. The germline V gene has CDR1 SGHTA and CDR2 FQGTGA. The CDR3 loop is CASSLKGRIQETQYF. The CDR3 DNA follows: TGTGCCAGCAGCCTCAAAGGGCGGATCCAAGAGACCCAGTACTTC.

The genes are TRBV19 and TRBJ1-2; the D is unclear. The CDR3 is 13 amino acids. The V gene's germline CDR1 is LNHDA and CDR2 SQIVND (reference sequence). Trimming left V 5 bases short and J 7 bases short, with 14 bases between. The CDR3, as DNA: TGTGCCAGTAGTGCTACAGAGTTCTCTGGCTACACCTTC. Amino acids: CASSATEFSGYTF.

This clonotype was counted many times. V usage is TRBV5-1 and J usage is TRBJ2-3, with TRBD2 matching 8 bases. The V segment lost 0 bases and the J segment 4 bases; nucleotides outside the gene matches: 10. This CDR3 comprises 17 residues. Germline V gene data show CDR1 as SGHRS and CDR2 as YFSETQ. CDR3: CASSLELAGQHADTQYF. CDR3 nucleotide sequence: TGCGCCAGCAGCTTGGAGTTAGCGGGGCAGCATGCAGATACGCAGTATTTT.

To note about this clonotype: This may come from a read error, since a much larger clone is one base off. Here the CDR3 reads CASSKEGWAYGHTF. The CDR3 bases are TGTGCCAGCAGCAAAGAGGGCTGGGCCTATGGCCACACCTTC. This sequence joins TRBV21-1 and TRBJ1-2. TRBV21-1 is shown as a pseudogene. This CDR3 spans 14 amino acids.

This clonotype was seen only a few times. This may be a read error: a much more frequent sequence differs by one nucleotide. The chain is built from TRBV27 and TRBJ1-1; 10 nucleotides match TRBD1. There are 15 residues in the CDR3. The germline V gene encodes CDR1 MNHEY and CDR2 SMNVEV (reference sequence). The CDR3 spells CAGSLTGGVSTEAFF. The CDR3 DNA is TGTGCCGGCAGTTTGACAGGGGGCGTTAGCACTGAAGCTTTCTTT.

This clonotype was detected many times. The chain recombines TRBV29-1 with TRBJ2-2, with D perhaps assigned TRBD1 or TRBD2 (5 bases each). The CDR3 totals 13 residues. Trimming removed 4 bases at V and 3 bases at J, with 9 bases between. Germline V lookup: CDR1 SQVTM, CDR2 ANQGSEA. CDR3 region: CSVGGGDTGELFF. In DNA, the CDR3 is TGCAGCGTTGGTGGGGGAGACACCGGGGAGCTGTTTTTT.

The chain is built from TRBV28 and TRBJ2-1; the match to TRBD2 covers 7 bases. The CDR3 covers 14 residues. From germline, CDR1 is MDHEN and CDR2 SYDVKM. The trim removed 4 bases at V and 4 bases at J, leaving 4 bases unmatched. In DNA form, the CDR3 reads TGTGCCAGCAGTTATGCGGGAGATTACAATGAGCAGTTCTTC. The encoded protein is CASSYAGDYNEQFF.

Concerning this clonotype itself: An end of the junction does not agree with germline; a read error may underlie this. The rearrangement joins TRBV27 to TRBJ2-3; the D call may be TRBD1 or TRBD2 (5 bases each). Germline CDR1 reads MNHEY; CDR2 reads SMNVEV (reference sequence). This CDR3 contains 16 residues. The chain's CDR3 is CASSLIAGLVGDTLYF. The CDR3 region has the DNA TGTGCCAGCAGTTTAATAGCAGGGTTAGTGGGAGATACGCTGTATTTT.

The chain joins TRBV15 to TRBJ2-2; 7 bases map to TRBD1. The CDR3 contains 16 residues. Germline V gene lookup returns CDR1 LNHNV and CDR2 YYDKDF (reference sequence). V lost 1 base and J lost 5; bases outside the gene matches: 7. As DNA, the CDR3 is TGTGCCACCAGCAGAGGAAGACAGGGAAGTACCGGGGAGCTGTTTTTT. Its translation: CATSRGRQGSTGELFF.

A note on this clonotype: A much larger clone differs by one base, so this may be a read error. The gene calls are TRBV11-2 and TRBJ2-2; D possibly corresponds to TRBD2 (5 bases). In germline, CDR1 is SGHAT, CDR2 FQNNGV. The CDR3 extends over 15 amino acids. The CDR3: CASSFLEWNTGEPFF. The CDR3 region has the DNA TGTGCCAGCAGCTTCCTGGAATGGAACACCGGGGAGCCGTTTTTT.